This T cell receptor (beta chain) was recovered during a study of shared clonotypes between healthy human individuals. Only in-frame clones appear in the TCRdb table, and some are missing; sequencing was by immunoSEQ multiplex PCR. The sample holds around 350,000 clones, 73% seen once. V was clipped by 5 bases and J by 6 bases, with 12 bases between them. CDR3 size: 13 residues. Germline CDR1 reads SNHLY; CDR2 reads FYNNEI. Healthy HIV-negative adults with no recent acute infections or vaccinations were recruited as donors. The specimen was memory CD4+ T cells sorted from blood. As to subset: CD45RA-negative fraction. The receptor's source is a man under 40 in good health. The chain uses TRBV2 and TRBJ2-3; the D gene could be TRBD1 or TRBD2 (5 bases each). CDR3 residues: CASSLGPRDTQYF. The CDR3 nucleotides read TGTGCCAGCAGTCTGGGACCCCGGGATACGCAGTATTTT.